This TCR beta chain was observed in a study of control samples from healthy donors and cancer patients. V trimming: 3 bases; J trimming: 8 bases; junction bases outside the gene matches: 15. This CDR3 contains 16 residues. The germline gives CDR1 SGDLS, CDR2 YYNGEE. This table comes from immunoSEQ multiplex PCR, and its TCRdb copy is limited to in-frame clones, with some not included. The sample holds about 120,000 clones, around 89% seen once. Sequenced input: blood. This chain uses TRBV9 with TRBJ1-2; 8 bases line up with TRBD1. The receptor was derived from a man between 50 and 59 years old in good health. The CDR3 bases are TGTGCCAGCAGCGCCATCAGTTCAGGGGGCTCTAGGGGCTACACCTTC. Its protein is CASSAISSGGSRGYTF.